This is a list of T cell receptor beta chains from one sample in a study of cytomegalovirus exposure and HLA in healthy donors. Here immunoSEQ multiplex PCR was the method, and the copy in TCRdb shows in-frame clones only, minus some. The repertoire consists of 83,000 or so clones, with about three quarters occurring once and the leading ten covering around 10%. The sample consisted of PBMCs. The receptors stem from a man between 25 and 39 years old in good health and CMV-seropositive. Both conserved end residues are part of each CDR3. D genes are given only for firm matches. Size values are once, few and many counts, or a class for expanded clones, and some rows have none.

v_gene: TRBV28; abundance: -; d_gene: TRBD1; j_gene: TRBJ2-7; CDR3aa: CASYRDRGYEQYF; CDR3nt: TGTGCCAGTTACCGGGACAGGGGATACGAGCAGTACTTC
v_gene: TRBV7-9; abundance: -; d_gene: -; j_gene: TRBJ1-5; CDR3aa: CASSLEGGNQPQHF; CDR3nt: TGTGCCAGCAGCTTAGAGGGGGGCAATCAGCCCCAGCATTTT
v_gene: TRBV6-5; abundance: -; d_gene: TRBD1; j_gene: TRBJ2-7; CDR3aa: CASSRDSWAYEQYF; CDR3nt: TGTGCCAGCAGTAGGGACAGTTGGGCCTACGAGCAGTACTTC
v_gene: TRBV5-4; abundance: -; d_gene: -; j_gene: TRBJ1-1; CDR3aa: CASSLSTGSTEAFF; CDR3nt: TGTGCCAGCAGCTTGTCGACGGGATCCACTGAAGCTTTCTTT
v_gene: TRBV7-8; abundance: -; d_gene: -; j_gene: TRBJ2-5; CDR3aa: CASSFWRGRETQYF; CDR3nt: TGTGCCAGCAGCTTCTGGAGGGGGCGGGAGACCCAGTACTTC
v_gene: TRBV4-3; abundance: few; d_gene: -; j_gene: TRBJ1-2; CDR3aa: CASSQDVHGDTGYGYTF; CDR3nt: TGCGCCAGCAGCCAAGATGTTCATGGGGACACAGGTTATGGCTACACCTTC
v_gene: TRBV7-9; abundance: -; d_gene: -; j_gene: TRBJ2-2; CDR3aa: CASSENRDTGELFF; CDR3nt: TGTGCCAGCAGCGAAAACAGGGACACCGGGGAGCTGTTTTTT
v_gene: TRBV5-1; abundance: once; d_gene: TRBD1; j_gene: TRBJ2-5; CDR3aa: CASSPRDPRGETQYF; CDR3nt: TGCGCCAGCAGCCCCCGGGACCCCAGGGGGGAGACCCAGTACTTC
v_gene: TRBV7-2; abundance: -; d_gene: -; j_gene: TRBJ1-3; CDR3aa: CASSLGTAYTIYF; CDR3nt: TGTGCCAGCAGCTTAGGGACAGCGTACACCATATATTTT
v_gene: TRBV28; abundance: -; d_gene: TRBD1; j_gene: TRBJ2-7; CDR3aa: CASSLGQGILYEQYF; CDR3nt: TGTGCCAGCAGTTTGGGACAGGGAATCCTCTACGAGCAGTACTTC
v_gene: TRBV7-3; abundance: -; d_gene: TRBD2; j_gene: TRBJ2-2; CDR3aa: CASSTGTSSGELFF; CDR3nt: TGTGCCAGCAGCACCGGGACTAGCTCCGGGGAGCTGTTTTTT
v_gene: TRBV7-9; abundance: few; d_gene: TRBD1; j_gene: TRBJ1-4; CDR3aa: CASSSSPGQGEKLFF; CDR3nt: TGTGCCAGCAGCTCCAGTCCGGGACAGGGCGAAAAACTGTTTTTT
v_gene: TRBV29-1; abundance: few; d_gene: TRBD2; j_gene: TRBJ2-5; CDR3aa: CSVEASLRGLAGGRRQETQYF; CDR3nt: TGCAGCGTTGAAGCGAGCCTAAGGGGACTAGCGGGGGGACGCCGACAAGAGACCCAGTACTTC
v_gene: TRBV11-2; abundance: -; d_gene: TRBD2; j_gene: TRBJ2-1; CDR3aa: CASSKIKSGLAANNEQFF; CDR3nt: TGTGCCAGCAGCAAAATAAAGTCGGGCCTAGCGGCCAACAATGAGCAGTTCTTC
v_gene: TRBV10-3; abundance: -; d_gene: -; j_gene: TRBJ1-2; CDR3aa: CATSTGATNYGYTF; CDR3nt: TGTGCCACCTCGACAGGAGCGACTAACTATGGCTACACCTTC
v_gene: TRBV30; abundance: -; d_gene: -; j_gene: TRBJ1-5; CDR3aa: CAWSVLGAYNQPQHF; CDR3nt: TGTGCCTGGAGTGTTCTGGGGGCTTACAATCAGCCCCAGCATTTT
v_gene: TRBV6-6; abundance: -; d_gene: -; j_gene: TRBJ1-6; CDR3aa: CASKLSPLHF; CDR3nt: TGTGCCAGCAAGCTGTCACCCCTCCACTTT
v_gene: TRBV15; abundance: -; d_gene: -; j_gene: TRBJ1-1; CDR3aa: CATSREARGNTEAFF; CDR3nt: TGTGCCACCAGCAGAGAGGCCAGGGGGAACACTGAAGCTTTCTTT
v_gene: TRBV27; abundance: -; d_gene: TRBD1; j_gene: TRBJ1-2; CDR3aa: CASSRGTDGYTF; CDR3nt: TGTGCCAGCAGTAGGGGGACAGATGGCTACACCTTC
v_gene: TRBV7-3; abundance: -; d_gene: -; j_gene: TRBJ2-7; CDR3aa: CASSYGHNYEQYF; CDR3nt: TGTGCCAGCAGCTATGGACACAACTACGAGCAGTACTTC
v_gene: TRBV19; abundance: few; d_gene: -; j_gene: TRBJ1-5; CDR3aa: CASSPLQRHQPQHF; CDR3nt: TGTGCCAGTAGTCCCTTACAGAGACATCAGCCCCAGCATTTT
v_gene: TRBV11-3; abundance: once; d_gene: -; j_gene: TRBJ2-2; CDR3aa: CASRAPGGELFF; CDR3nt: TGTGCCAGCAGGGCGCCAGGGGGGGAGCTGTTTTTT
v_gene: TRBV4-1; abundance: few; d_gene: TRBD1; j_gene: TRBJ1-4; CDR3aa: CASSQKGTGLEKLFF; CDR3nt: TGCGCCAGCAGCCAAAAGGGGACAGGATTGGAAAAACTGTTTTTT
v_gene: TRBV7-8; abundance: -; d_gene: -; j_gene: TRBJ1-1; CDR3aa: CASRRGLTHGGLKNTEAFF; CDR3nt: TGTGCCAGCAGAAGGGGTCTAACCCATGGGGGCCTAAAGAACACTGAAGCTTTCTTT
v_gene: TRBV28; abundance: -; d_gene: TRBD1; j_gene: TRBJ1-6; CDR3aa: CASTDAGTGSYNSPLHF; CDR3nt: TGTGCCAGCACCGACGCCGGGACAGGGAGCTATAATTCACCCCTCCACTTT
v_gene: TRBV4-1; abundance: -; d_gene: TRBD2; j_gene: TRBJ2-3; CDR3aa: CASRLAVGDTQYF; CDR3nt: TGCGCCAGCAGACTAGCGGTGGGAGATACGCAGTATTTT
v_gene: TRBV6-1; abundance: -; d_gene: -; j_gene: TRBJ1-5; CDR3aa: CASSERGSNQPQHF; CDR3nt: TGTGCCAGCAGTGAACGGGGTAGCAATCAGCCCCAGCATTTT
v_gene: TRBV27; abundance: few; d_gene: TRBD2; j_gene: TRBJ2-1; CDR3aa: CASTRLAGRNEQFF; CDR3nt: TGTGCCAGCACCCGACTAGCGGGGCGGAATGAGCAGTTCTTC
v_gene: TRBV4-1; abundance: -; d_gene: TRBD1; j_gene: TRBJ2-7; CDR3aa: CASSQGWTGISYEQYF; CDR3nt: TGCGCCAGCAGCCAAGGGTGGACAGGGATCTCCTACGAGCAGTACTTC
v_gene: TRBV7-3; abundance: -; d_gene: -; j_gene: TRBJ2-1; CDR3aa: CASSLTPRGNEQFF; CDR3nt: TGTGCCAGCAGCTTAACCCCTAGGGGCAATGAGCAGTTCTTC
v_gene: TRBV19; abundance: few; d_gene: -; j_gene: TRBJ1-2; CDR3aa: CASSYDKNNYGYTF; CDR3nt: TGTGCCAGTAGTTATGACAAGAACAACTATGGCTACACCTTC
v_gene: TRBV16; abundance: -; d_gene: TRBD2; j_gene: TRBJ2-3; CDR3aa: CASSQSFPQRGGAEDTQYF; CDR3nt: TGTGCCAGCAGCCAATCCTTTCCTCAGCGGGGGGGCGCTGAAGATACGCAGTATTTT
v_gene: TRBV28; abundance: once; d_gene: -; j_gene: TRBJ2-7; CDR3aa: CASSRRFLGGSYEQYF; CDR3nt: TGTGCCAGCAGCCGTAGATTTTTAGGGGGATCCTACGAGCAGTACTTC
v_gene: TRBV27; abundance: -; d_gene: -; j_gene: TRBJ2-3; CDR3aa: CASSFGTSTDTQYF; CDR3nt: TGTGCCAGCAGTTTTGGGACTAGCACAGATACGCAGTATTTT
v_gene: TRBV7-7; abundance: -; d_gene: TRBD1; j_gene: TRBJ2-3; CDR3aa: CASSTGEVTDTQYF; CDR3nt: TGTGCCAGCAGCACAGGGGAAGTGACAGATACGCAGTATTTT
v_gene: TRBV5-1; abundance: -; d_gene: -; j_gene: TRBJ2-5; CDR3aa: CASSAGQETQYF; CDR3nt: TGCGCCAGCAGTGCGGGGCAAGAGACCCAGTACTTC
v_gene: TRBV6-1; abundance: few; d_gene: -; j_gene: TRBJ2-2; CDR3aa: CASSFRVKTGELFF; CDR3nt: TGTGCCAGCAGCTTCAGGGTGAAGACCGGGGAGCTGTTTTTT